The sequence of this TCR beta chain was determined in a study of blood T cell repertoires in COVID-19. Study context: Donors in the United States, Italy and Spain gave samples during acute or convalescent COVID-19. Sources were T cells, B-cell-depleted T cells, or PBMCs; the material itself was cDNA or gDNA.

V was trimmed by 4 bases and J by 4 bases, leaving 17 bases between them. The CDR3 is 16 amino acids. In germline, CDR1 is MNHEY, CDR2 SVGAGI. Per the study methods: Nucleated cell number was recorded as an estimate derived from reference gene primer amplification. Data came from immunoSEQ multiplex PCR; TCRdb stores just in-frame clones and leaves some out. Clone size and the V and J calls come from that table; the DNA yielded D and trimming. There are hundreds of thousands of clones in the sample; 85% to 90% occur only once, and under 15% lies in the top ten. This chain connects TRBV6-5 to TRBJ2-1; perhaps TRBD2 as D (7 bases). Input material: PBMCs or T cells enriched from blood (not recorded which). The TCR originated in a woman between 45 and 65 years old with acute COVID-19. This CDR3 is CASSWEGGANYNEQFF. CDR3 in DNA: TGTGCCAGCAGTTGGGAGGGGGGGGCTAATTACAATGAGCAGTTCTTC.